Below, one T cell receptor (beta chain) is given with its context. No antigen is known for it. An Oncomine TCR Beta short-read assay was used to sequence the DNA from cultured CD4+ T cells. Cultured CD4+ T cells were the source of extracted genomic DNA. TCRdb independently ran MiXCR on the PCR reads; one entry per CDR3 protein. The table records 2,500 to 3,000 distinct CDR3 sequences, roughly 80% of them present only once. Trimming removed 7 bases from V and 8 bases from J, with 23 bases in between. The CDR3 has 15 residues. In germline, CDR1 is SGHTA, CDR2 FQGTGA. The record originates from a study of vaccination and CD4 T cells after COVID-19. Overall study findings and caveats: The median count of SARS-CoV-2-reactive clonotypes rose from roughly 21 to 40, not significantly.

Treatment reported: approximately nine-day PBMC culture with coronavirus spike peptide pools or control peptides (ViraFEST assay). Source material: CD4+ T cells from blood, cultured in vitro. The V and J genes are TRBV7-3 and TRBJ1-2; D perhaps matches TRBD1 (6 bases). The receptor was isolated from a human donor who had recovered from COVID-19. The CDR3, as DNA: TGTGCCAGCACCGGGGTCGGGACACCTTCCGGCGGCTACACCTTC. Translation: CASTGVGTPSGGYTF.